This is a list of T cell receptor beta chains from one sample in a study of Ad26.COV2.S vaccination and SARS-CoV-2 variants. Profiling relied on immunoSEQ multiplex PCR, and the TCRdb table lists in-frame clones only, not all of them. The sample carries around 340,000 clones, 85% to 90% recorded once. The sequences come from peripheral blood, collected in a trial of Ad26.COV2.S vaccine versus placebo. The source is a person between 18 and 60 years old who received the Ad26.COV2.S COVID-19 vaccine or a placebo. The CDR3 runs from the conserved cysteine through the conserved F or W.

j_gene: TRBJ1-4
v_gene: TRBV5-1
CDR3aa: CASSLHSEQRGEKLFF

j_gene: TRBJ1-1
v_gene: TRBV27
CDR3aa: CASSLSRIAGGATEAFF

j_gene: TRBJ2-6
v_gene: TRBV18
CDR3aa: CASSPWTGEANVLTF

j_gene: TRBJ1-6
v_gene: TRBV6-4
CDR3aa: CASSRTAQSSYNSPLHF

j_gene: TRBJ2-3
v_gene: TRBV7-2
CDR3aa: CASSLNKGDFADTQYF

j_gene: TRBJ1-5
v_gene: TRBV28
CDR3aa: CASGQGNNQPQHF

j_gene: TRBJ2-1
v_gene: TRBV10-3
CDR3aa: CAISESFGTGSYNEQFF

j_gene: TRBJ2-5
v_gene: TRBV3-1/TRBV3-2
CDR3aa: CASSQVLAGGGETQYF

j_gene: TRBJ1-5
v_gene: TRBV6-1
CDR3aa: CASSEAGRYSNQPQHF

j_gene: TRBJ1-4
v_gene: TRBV2
CDR3aa: CASKWGVNEKLFF

j_gene: TRBJ1-1
v_gene: TRBV6-5
CDR3aa: CASSYDANTEAFF

j_gene: TRBJ2-1
v_gene: TRBV2
CDR3aa: CASSPAGLASEQFF

j_gene: TRBJ1-1
v_gene: TRBV2
CDR3aa: CASSEAQFRDSEAFF

j_gene: TRBJ2-1
v_gene: TRBV4-1
CDR3aa: CASSQPGQASPNEQFF

j_gene: TRBJ1-5
v_gene: TRBV27
CDR3aa: CASSFGSGYSNQPQHF

j_gene: TRBJ1-6
v_gene: TRBV4-3
CDR3aa: CASSQDHNSYNSPLHF

j_gene: TRBJ2-1
v_gene: TRBV11-2
CDR3aa: CASSLEARPTVNNEQFF

j_gene: TRBJ1-1
v_gene: TRBV19
CDR3aa: CASSIAENTEAFF

j_gene: TRBJ1-3
v_gene: TRBV6-5
CDR3aa: CASSYGQGAGNTIYF

j_gene: TRBJ2-5
v_gene: TRBV28
CDR3aa: CASSFRVQETQYF